The TCR beta chain under discussion was sequenced for a study of T-cell reconstitution after alpha-beta-depleted transplantation in children. Whole-study results and caveats: Newly produced T cells mostly provided counts and TCRbeta diversity after one year, as hyperexpanded clones declined. Some patients' high day-60 TCRbeta diversity was traced to surviving recipient T cells and thymic progenitors. Several hundred graft clones that had expanded were reportedly the source of alpha-beta T cells about two months after transplant.

CDR3 length: 14 residues. V gave up 2 bases and J gave up 7 bases; unmatched junction bases: 8. Germline assignment: CDR1 SGHRS and CDR2 YFSETQ. This clonotype occurred many times. Its matching antigen is unknown. It was with unique molecular identifiers that the TCRbeta library was prepared. MiXCR, applied by TCRdb to the PCR reads, yields one record per CDR3 protein. The table includes fewer than 550,000 distinct CDR3 sequences, over 9.5% detected once. The receptor was derived from a child aged 2-15 years with inherited bone marrow failure, due to receive a stem cell transplant. The sample was PBMCs, taken before TCRalphabeta/CD19-depleted stem cell transplant. This chain uses TRBV5-1 with TRBJ2-7; TRBD2 agrees at 8 bases. CDR3 bases: TGCGCCAGCAGCTTAGCGGGAGACCCCAGGGAGCAGTACTTC. Its translation: CASSLAGDPREQYF. The full variable domain, in which reference TRBV5-1 and TRBJ2-7 provide the parts outside the CDR3, is KAGVTQTPRYLIKTRGQQVTLSCSPISGHRSVSWYQQTPGQGLQFLFEYFSETQRNKGNFPGRFSGRQFSNSRSEMNVSTLELGDSALYLCASSLAGDPREQYFGPGTRLTVT.